The 4 T cell receptor beta chains reported below all come from one sample, sequenced in a study of T cell changes during pregnancy in multiple sclerosis. Measured with immunoSEQ multiplex PCR; TCRdb has only the in-frame clones, and not every one. The sample contains 40,000 to 60,000 clones, around 94% of which appear only once. Sequencing was performed on CD8+ T cells from peripheral blood mononuclear cells, taken before pregnancy. The receptors here all came from a female donor with multiple sclerosis, enrolled in a pregnancy study.

J is TRBJ1-3 and V is TRBV7-2, with 7 bases aligning to TRBD1. Germline-derived CDR1 and CDR2 are SGHTA and FQGNSA. V shed 1 base, J shed 4 bases, and the junction held 10 bases outside the gene matches. The CDR3 spans 17 residues. CDR3 nucleotides: TGTGCCAGCAGCTTAGAGGGGGCGGTTAAGGGCGGAAACACCATATATTTT. Its translation: CASSLEGAVKGGNTIYF.

In this sample, this clone turned up once. The chain combines TRBV4-1 with TRBJ2-2; TRBD2 aligns across 9 bases. CDR1 is MGHRA and CDR2 is YSYEKL in the germline V gene. The ends lost 0 bases at V and 4 bases at J; junction bases unmatched: 6. The CDR3 covers 17 residues. CDR3 protein: CASSQDTGLAFTGELFF. In nucleotides, the CDR3 is TGCGCCAGCAGCCAAGACACTGGACTAGCGTTCACCGGGGAGCTGTTTTTT.

The chain combines TRBV11-2 with TRBJ2-7; weak D call: TRBD1 (6 bases). Germline CDR1 reads SGHAT; CDR2 reads FQNNGV. This CDR3 has 13 amino acids. Trimming took 5 bases from V and 3 from J, leaving 11 bases between them. CDR3 sequence: CASSPSRGYEQYF. DNA for the CDR3: TGTGCCAGCAGCCCTAGCAGGGGCTACGAGCAGTACTTC.

The V call is TRBV4-3, the J call TRBJ2-7; 8 bases map to TRBD2. There are 16 residues in the CDR3. Germline V gene lookup returns CDR1 LGHNA and CDR2 YSLEER. V trimming: 0 bases; J trimming: 3 bases; junction bases outside the gene matches: 7. The chain's CDR3 is CASSQDPGLAVYEQYF. The CDR3 DNA is TGCGCCAGCAGCCAAGATCCTGGACTAGCAGTCTACGAGCAGTACTTC.